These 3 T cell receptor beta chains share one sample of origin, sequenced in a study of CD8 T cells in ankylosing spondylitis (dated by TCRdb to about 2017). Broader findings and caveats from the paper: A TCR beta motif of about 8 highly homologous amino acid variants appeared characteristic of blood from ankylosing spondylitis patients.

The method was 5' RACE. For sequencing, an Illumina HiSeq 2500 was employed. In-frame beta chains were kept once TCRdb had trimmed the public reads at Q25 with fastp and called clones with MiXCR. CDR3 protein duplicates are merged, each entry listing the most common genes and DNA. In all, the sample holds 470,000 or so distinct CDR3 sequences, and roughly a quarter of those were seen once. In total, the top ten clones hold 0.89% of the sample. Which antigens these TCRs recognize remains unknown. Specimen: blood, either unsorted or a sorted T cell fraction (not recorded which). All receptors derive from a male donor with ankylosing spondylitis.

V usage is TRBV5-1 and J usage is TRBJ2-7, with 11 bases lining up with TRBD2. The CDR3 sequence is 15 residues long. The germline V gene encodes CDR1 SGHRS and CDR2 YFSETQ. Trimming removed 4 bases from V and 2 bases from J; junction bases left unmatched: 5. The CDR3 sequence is CASSLTSGTAYEQYF. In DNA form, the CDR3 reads TGCGCCAGCAGCCTGACTAGCGGGACTGCCTACGAGCAGTACTTC.

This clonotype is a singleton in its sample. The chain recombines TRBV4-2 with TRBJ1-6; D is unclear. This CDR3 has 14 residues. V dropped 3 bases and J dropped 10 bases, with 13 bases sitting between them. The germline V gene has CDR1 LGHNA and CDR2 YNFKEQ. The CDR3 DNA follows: TGTGCCAGCAGCCAGGTACGGGAAGGATCACCCCTCCACTTT. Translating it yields CASSQVREGSPLHF.

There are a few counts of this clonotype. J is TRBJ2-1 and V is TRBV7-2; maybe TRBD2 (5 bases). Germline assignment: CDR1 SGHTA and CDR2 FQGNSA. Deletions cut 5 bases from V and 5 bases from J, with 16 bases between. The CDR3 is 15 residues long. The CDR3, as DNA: TGTGCCAGCAGCGCGTGGACTTCCCCGGACAATGAGCAGTTCTTC. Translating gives CASSAWTSPDNEQFF. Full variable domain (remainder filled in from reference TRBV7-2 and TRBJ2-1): GAGVSQSPSNKVTEKGKDVELRCDPISGHTALYWYRQSLGQGLEFLIYFQGNSAPDKSGLPSDRFSAERTGGSVSTLTIQRTQQEDSAVYLCASSAWTSPDNEQFFGPGTRLTVL.